This entry lists 30 T cell receptor beta chains sequenced from one sample in a study of blood T cell repertoires in COVID-19. The repertoire was sequenced with immunoSEQ multiplex PCR; TCRdb's copy has only in-frame clones and lacks some. The sample lists about 250,000 clones, 65% to 90% occurring once. The source material was peripheral blood. Receptors were obtained from a man aged 45 to 65 with active or convalescent COVID-19.

This CDR3 reads CASSEGLLSSYNSPLHF. The CDR3 DNA reads TGTGCCAGCAGTGAGGGACTGCTGAGCTCCTATAATTCACCCCTCCACTTT. The rearrangement joins TRBV2 to TRBJ1-6; possible D gene TRBD1, 5 bases. Looked up from germline, CDR1 is SNHLY and CDR2 is FYNNEI. The CDR3 has 17 residues. V was clipped by 3 bases and J by 0 bases, with 12 bases between them. The full variable domain, its missing parts supplied by reference TRBV2 and TRBJ1-6, is EPEVTQTPSHQVTQMGQEVILRCVPISNHLYFYWYRQILGQKVEFLVSFYNNEISEKSEIFDDQFSVERPDGSNFTLKIRSTKLEDSAMYFCASSEGLLSSYNSPLHFGNGTRLTVT.

The chain links TRBV15 to TRBJ2-3; TRBD2 aligns across 10 bases. Trimming at V came to 0 bases and at J to 4 bases, leaving 10 bases not matched to a gene. Germline V gene data show CDR1 as LNHNV and CDR2 as YYDKDF (reference sequence). The CDR3 loop spans 18 amino acids. The CDR3 DNA sequence: TGTGCCACCAGCAGAGATCCCCTAGCGGGAGTGTGGGCAGATACGCAGTATTTT. Amino acids: CATSRDPLAGVWADTQYF.

DNA of the CDR3: TGTGCCAGCAGCTTGCCAGGGACTAACTATGGCTACACCTTC. It is translated as CASSLPGTNYGYTF. J is TRBJ1-2 and V is TRBV5-4; D possibly corresponds to TRBD1 (5 bases). V lost 1 base to trimming and J lost 0 bases, with 7 bases between them. CDR3 size: 14 residues. Looked up from germline, CDR1 is SGHNT and CDR2 is YYREEE (reference sequence).

This clone was seen only once. The chain uses TRBV28 and TRBJ1-2; the match to TRBD1 covers 7 bases. Germline assignment: CDR1 MDHEN and CDR2 SYDVKM. With V trimmed by 7 bases and J by 4 bases, 3 bases remained unmatched. The CDR3 length is 12 residues. CDR3 protein: CASNRGSYGYTF. Written as DNA, the CDR3 is TGTGCCAGCAACAGGGGCAGCTATGGCTACACCTTC.

The chain couples TRBV4-2 to TRBJ2-5; 12 bases line up with TRBD2. V dropped 3 bases and J dropped 5; count of bases not matched to a gene: 10. CDR1 is LGHNA and CDR2 is YNFKEQ in the germline V gene. The length of the CDR3 is 17 residues. The CDR3 loop is CASSHGGASGRGETQYF. DNA for the CDR3: TGTGCCAGCAGCCACGGGGGGGCTAGCGGGAGGGGTGAGACCCAGTACTTC.

This clone is a singleton in its sample. V and J are TRBV7-8 and TRBJ1-2; D uncertain. This CDR3 region has 15 residues. The V and J ends lost 1 base and 6 bases respectively, with 15 bases between them. From germline, CDR1 is SGHVS and CDR2 FQNEAQ. The CDR3 sequence is CASSLEAAARHGYTF. For the CDR3, the DNA is TGTGCCAGCAGCTTAGAAGCGGCGGCCCGTCATGGCTACACCTTC.

The J gene is TRBJ1-1, the V gene TRBV19; 7 nucleotides align to TRBD1. Germline values: CDR1 LNHDA, CDR2 SQIVND (reference sequence). The CDR3 covers 18 residues. V lost 0 bases to trimming and J lost 5 bases; unmatched junction nucleotides: 15. CDR3 DNA: TGTGCCAGTAGTATAGATCTTCGTGGTACGACAGGGTGGACTGAAGCTTTCTTT. Translated, it gives CASSIDLRGTTGWTEAFF. Variable domain in full (rest from reference TRBV19 and TRBJ1-1): DGGITQSPKYLFRKEGQNVTLSCEQNLNHDAMYWYRQDPGQGLRLIYYSQIVNDFQKGDIAEGYSVSREKKESFPLTVTSAQKNPTAFYLCASSIDLRGTTGWTEAFFGQGTRLTVV.

This chain links TRBV5-1 with TRBJ2-5; D perhaps matches TRBD2 (5 bases). The CDR3 spans 15 residues. CDR1 is SGHRS and CDR2 is YFSETQ in the germline V gene. The V end was cut by 0 bases, the J end by 5 bases, with 14 bases between. This CDR3 reads CASSLEAGRGETQYF. Here the CDR3 DNA reads TGCGCCAGCAGCTTGGAGGCGGGCCGAGGGGAGACCCAGTACTTC.

The table lists this clone with a count of one. The CDR3 loop reads CASSLTGGNSYNEQFF. The CDR3 DNA is TGTGCCAGCAGCTTAACGGGGGGAAACTCCTACAATGAGCAGTTCTTC. This chain uses TRBV7-3 with TRBJ2-1, with a weak D call TRBD2 (6 bases). Per germline, CDR1 SGHTA and CDR2 FQGTGA. Trimming shortened V by 0 bases and J by 0 bases, and 9 bases separated the two germline ends. This CDR3 has 16 amino acids.

This clone was observed a few times. CDR3 nucleotide sequence: TGTGCCAGCACCACCGCCCCGAGCTCCTACAATGAGCAGTTCTTC. Translation gives CASTTAPSSYNEQFF. The chain recombines TRBV7-9 with TRBJ2-1; D gene unclear. Germline CDR1 and CDR2: SEHNR and FQNEAQ (reference sequence). The CDR3 is 15 amino acids. Trimming stripped 7 bases from V and 0 bases from J, with 13 bases between.

The V gene is TRBV6-5, the J gene TRBJ2-2; a possible D gene is TRBD1 (6 bases). The germline CDR1 and CDR2 sequences are MNHEY and SVGAGI. V lost 7 bases, J lost 7 bases, and 19 bases lay in between. CDR3 length: 15 residues. The CDR3, as DNA: TGTGCCAGCACCAACGGACAGAAACGGGTCGGGGAGCTGTTTTTT. It yields the protein CASTNGQKRVGELFF.

CDR3: CASSFGLAGGTDTQYF. CDR3 DNA sequence: TGTGCCAGCAGCTTTGGACTAGCGGGAGGCACAGATACGCAGTATTTT. The chain joins TRBV7-3 to TRBJ2-3, with TRBD2 identical over 13 bases. CDR3 length: 16 amino acids. Per germline, CDR1 SGHTA and CDR2 FQGTGA. The ends lost 3 bases at V and 1 base at J; junction bases unmatched: 1.

In its sample, this clone was seen once. This chain uses TRBV2 with TRBJ2-1; maybe TRBD2 (5 bases). V was cut by 8 bases and J by 6 bases, with 8 bases left in between. Germline CDR1 SNHLY, CDR2 FYNNEI. This CDR3 is 11 amino acids long. For the CDR3, the DNA is TGTGCCAGCGGGAGCCCCAATGAGCAGTTCTTC. This codes for CASGSPNEQFF.

This chain uses TRBV6-6 with TRBJ1-1; D is undetermined. This CDR3 spans 11 amino acids. CDR1 and CDR2 (germline): MNHNY, SVGAGI (reference sequence). Trimming removed 6 bases at V and 5 bases at J, with 7 bases between. In DNA, the CDR3 is TGTGCCAGCAGCCGGGAAACTGAAGCTTTCTTT. Amino acid sequence: CASSRETEAFF.

This chain's CDR3 is CASSSGQGGQETQYF. The DNA of the CDR3 is TGTGCCAGCAGCTCGGGACAGGGAGGCCAAGAGACCCAGTACTTC. The V call is TRBV7-3, the J call TRBJ2-5, with TRBD1 matching 9 bases. The germline V gene has CDR1 SGHTA and CDR2 FQGTGA. The length of the CDR3 is 15 residues. The V and J ends lost 4 bases and 1 base, in that order; junction bases with no gene match: 4.

This chain connects TRBV2 to TRBJ1-5, with 12 positions matching TRBD1. This CDR3 is built from 14 residues. CDR1 is SNHLY and CDR2 is FYNNEI in the germline V gene. With V trimmed by 6 bases and J by 7 bases, 4 bases remained unmatched. Here the CDR3 reads CASRGTGGEQPQHF. The CDR3 DNA reads TGTGCCAGCAGGGGGACAGGGGGCGAACAGCCCCAGCATTTT. Full variable domain (missing parts from reference TRBV2 and TRBJ1-5): EPEVTQTPSHQVTQMGQEVILRCVPISNHLYFYWYRQILGQKVEFLVSFYNNEISEKSEIFDDQFSVERPDGSNFTLKIRSTKLEDSAMYFCASRGTGGEQPQHFGDGTRLSIL.

This clone was recorded only once. V usage is TRBV5-6 and J usage is TRBJ2-7; 7 bases fit TRBD2. J was trimmed by 5 bases and V by 1 base; bases with no gene match: 6. This CDR3 contains 14 residues. Germline loops: CDR1 SGHDT, CDR2 YYEEEE. This CDR3 is CASSLRNLADEQYF. The CDR3 region has the DNA TGTGCCAGCAGCTTGAGGAATCTAGCGGACGAGCAGTACTTC. The complete variable domain, with remaining parts taken from reference TRBV5-6 and TRBJ2-7, reads DAGVTQSPTHLIKTRGQQVTLRCSPKSGHDTVSWYQQALGQGPQFIFQYYEEEERQRGNFPDRFSGHQFPNYSSELNVNALLLGDSALYLCASSLRNLADEQYFGPGTRLTVT.

The V gene is TRBV7-2, the J gene TRBJ2-1; 12 bases are shared with TRBD2. Germline V CDR1 and CDR2: SGHTA, FQGNSA. This CDR3 has 16 amino acids. Germline trimming cut 0 bases from V and 10 bases from J; bases unmatched to any gene: 7. CDR3 coding DNA: TGTGCCAGCAGCTTAGCGCGGGGACTAGCGGGCGTGGAGCAGTTCTTC. Its protein product is CASSLARGLAGVEQFF.

The chain combines TRBV7-9 with TRBJ2-5; 10 nucleotides match TRBD2. Germline V gene lookup returns CDR1 SEHNR and CDR2 FQNEAQ (reference sequence). The ends lost 4 bases at V and 3 bases at J; junction bases unmatched: 8. The CDR3 has 16 residues. This CDR3 is CASSSTGTSVKETQYF. The DNA of the CDR3 is TGTGCCAGCAGCTCCACCGGGACTAGCGTAAAAGAGACCCAGTACTTC.

V usage is TRBV2 and J usage is TRBJ1-6, with 8 bases aligning to TRBD1. Trimming took 7 bases from V and 5 from J; bases not matched to a gene: 4. The CDR3 has 14 amino acids. Germline CDR1 reads SNHLY; CDR2 reads FYNNEI. This chain's CDR3 is CASKGQADNSPLHF. Written as DNA, the CDR3 is TGTGCCAGCAAGGGACAGGCTGATAATTCACCCCTCCACTTT.

The chain recombines TRBV7-2 with TRBJ2-1; 9 positions match TRBD2. This CDR3 is built from 17 residues. Germline V lookup: CDR1 SGHTA, CDR2 FQGNSA. Trimming took 6 bases from V and 4 from J; bases not matched to a gene: 13. The CDR3 DNA sequence: TGTGCCAGCAGATTTACCGGGACTAGCCCCCTTTACAATGAGCAGTTCTTC. This translates into CASRFTGTSPLYNEQFF.

The chain recombines TRBV6-5 with TRBJ2-5; 7 bases fit TRBD2. The germline V gene encodes CDR1 MNHEY and CDR2 SVGAGI. Losses at the gene ends were 6 bases for V and 5 bases for J; bases not matched to a gene: 6. CDR3 size: 13 residues. CDR3 DNA sequence: TGTGCCAGCAGGGGGGGGAGTTGGGAGACCCAGTACTTC. Its translation is CASRGGSWETQYF.

This chain connects TRBV6-1 to TRBJ1-1; D may be TRBD1 (5 bases). V gave up 0 bases and J gave up 2 bases, with 10 bases separating them. This CDR3 has 15 residues. Per germline, CDR1 MNHNS and CDR2 SASEGT. The DNA for the CDR3 is TGTGCCAGCAGTGAAGCGGGGCAGCCCAACACTGAAGCTTTCTTT. Translating it yields CASSEAGQPNTEAFF.

This clone was seen once. The chain links TRBV11-2 to TRBJ2-7; TRBD2 aligns across 8 bases. Trimming took 4 bases from V and 1 from J; bases not matched to a gene: 9. Per germline, CDR1 SGHAT and CDR2 FQNNGV. The CDR3 has 16 amino acids. CDR3: CASSSGGGRSSYEQYF. The CDR3 region has the DNA TGTGCCAGCAGCTCGGGGGGGGGACGGTCGTCCTACGAGCAGTACTTC.

V and J are TRBV5-4 and TRBJ2-2; possibly TRBD2 for D (5 bases). Per the germline V gene, CDR1 is SGHNT and CDR2 is YYREEE (reference sequence). V was trimmed by 5 bases and J by 4 bases, leaving 15 bases between them. The CDR3 contains 15 residues. This chain's CDR3 is CASSYRADITGELFF. The CDR3 DNA reads TGTGCCAGCAGTTATAGAGCGGATATCACCGGGGAGCTGTTTTTT.

The chain recombines TRBV7-6 with TRBJ2-1, with 9 bases aligning to TRBD2. Germline V CDR1 and CDR2: SGHVS, FNYEAQ. With V trimmed by 3 bases and J by 7 bases, 10 bases remained unmatched. This CDR3 has 16 amino acids. CDR3 coding DNA: TGTGCCAGCAGCTTGTTAGCGGGAGCTTCTTGGAATGAGCAGTTCTTC. It translates to CASSLLAGASWNEQFF. Full variable domain (outside the CDR3, taken from reference TRBV7-6 and TRBJ2-1): GAGVSQSPRYKVTKRGQDVALRCDPISGHVSLYWYRQALGQGPEFLTYFNYEAQQDKSGLPNDRFSAERPEGSISTLTIQRTEQRDSAMYRCASSLLAGASWNEQFFGPGTRLTVL.

The chain uses TRBV30 and TRBJ1-5; 9 nucleotides line up with TRBD1. Germline V CDR1 and CDR2: GTSNPN, SVGIG (reference sequence). The V segment lost 3 bases and the J segment 9 bases; nucleotides outside the gene matches: 12. The CDR3 is made up of 15 amino acids. The CDR3 spells CAWRPRTGENVPQHF. The CDR3 region has the DNA TGTGCCTGGAGACCTAGGACAGGGGAAAATGTGCCCCAGCATTTT.

The V gene is TRBV5-1, the J gene TRBJ2-7; 11 bases agree with TRBD2. Losses at the gene ends were 4 bases for V and 5 bases for J; bases not matched to a gene: 2. CDR3 length equals 13 residues. CDR1 and CDR2 from the germline V gene are SGHRS and YFSETQ. The CDR3 DNA reads TGCGCCAGCAGCACTAGCGGGAGAAACGAGCAGTACTTC. It translates to CASSTSGRNEQYF.

The chain combines TRBV29-1 with TRBJ2-2; TRBD1 aligns across 10 bases. CDR3 size: 14 residues. The ends lost 6 bases at V and 6 bases at J; junction bases unmatched: 7. Germline loops: CDR1 SQVTM, CDR2 ANQGSEA. CDR3 sequence (DNA): TGCAGCGTCCGGGACAGGGGCTTCGCCGGGGAGCTGTTTTTT. Amino acids: CSVRDRGFAGELFF.

V gene TRBV19 combines with J gene TRBJ2-6; D possibly corresponds to TRBD1 (5 bases). This CDR3 spans 16 amino acids. Trimming took 3 bases from V and 3 from J, leaving 12 bases between them. Germline loops: CDR1 LNHDA, CDR2 SQIVND (reference sequence). CDR3 nucleotide sequence: TGTGCCAGTAGTATCTTTGGGGCAAGTGGGGCCAACGTCCTGACTTTC. Its translation is CASSIFGASGANVLTF.